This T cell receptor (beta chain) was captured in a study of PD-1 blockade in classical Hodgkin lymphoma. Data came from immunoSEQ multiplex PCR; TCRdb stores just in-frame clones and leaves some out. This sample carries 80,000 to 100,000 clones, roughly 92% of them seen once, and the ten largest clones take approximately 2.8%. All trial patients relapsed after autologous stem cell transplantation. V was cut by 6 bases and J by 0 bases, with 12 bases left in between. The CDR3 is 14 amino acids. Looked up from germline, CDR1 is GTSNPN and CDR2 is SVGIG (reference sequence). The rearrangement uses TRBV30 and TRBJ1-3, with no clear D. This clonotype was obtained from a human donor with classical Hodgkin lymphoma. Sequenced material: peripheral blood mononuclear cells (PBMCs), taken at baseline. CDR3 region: CACQRLISGNTIYF. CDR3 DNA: TGTGCCTGCCAGCGGCTGATCTCTGGAAACACCATATATTTT.